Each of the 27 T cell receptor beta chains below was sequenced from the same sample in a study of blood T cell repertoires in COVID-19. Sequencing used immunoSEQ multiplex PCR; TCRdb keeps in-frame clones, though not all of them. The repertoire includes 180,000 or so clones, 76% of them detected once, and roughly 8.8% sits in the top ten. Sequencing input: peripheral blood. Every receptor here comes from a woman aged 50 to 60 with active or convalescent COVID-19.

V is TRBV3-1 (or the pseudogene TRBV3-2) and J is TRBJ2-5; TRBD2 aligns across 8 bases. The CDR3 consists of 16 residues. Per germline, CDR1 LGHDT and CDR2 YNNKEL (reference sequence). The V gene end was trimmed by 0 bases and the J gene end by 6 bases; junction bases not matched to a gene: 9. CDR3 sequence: CASSQEGTRAGKTQYF. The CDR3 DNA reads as TGTGCCAGCAGCCAAGAAGGGACTAGGGCTGGGAAGACCCAGTACTTC.

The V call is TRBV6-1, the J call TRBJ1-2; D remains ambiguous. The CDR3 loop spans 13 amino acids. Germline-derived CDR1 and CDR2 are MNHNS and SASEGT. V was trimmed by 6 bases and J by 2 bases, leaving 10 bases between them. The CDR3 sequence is CASSLSENYGYTF. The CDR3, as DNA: TGTGCCAGCAGCCTTTCGGAGAACTATGGCTACACCTTC.

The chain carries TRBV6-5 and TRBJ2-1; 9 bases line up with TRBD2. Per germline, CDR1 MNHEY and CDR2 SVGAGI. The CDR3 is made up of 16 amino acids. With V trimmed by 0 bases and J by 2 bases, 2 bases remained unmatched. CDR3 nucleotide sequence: TGTGCCAGCAGTTACTCGCGGGGGGGCCCCTACAATGAGCAGTTCTTC. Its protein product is CASSYSRGGPYNEQFF.

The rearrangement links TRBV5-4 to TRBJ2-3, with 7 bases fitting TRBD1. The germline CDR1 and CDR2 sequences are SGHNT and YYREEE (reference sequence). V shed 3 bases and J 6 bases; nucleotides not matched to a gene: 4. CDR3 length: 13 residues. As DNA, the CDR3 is TGTGCCAGCAGCTCGATACAGGGGGATACGCAGTATTTT. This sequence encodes CASSSIQGDTQYF.

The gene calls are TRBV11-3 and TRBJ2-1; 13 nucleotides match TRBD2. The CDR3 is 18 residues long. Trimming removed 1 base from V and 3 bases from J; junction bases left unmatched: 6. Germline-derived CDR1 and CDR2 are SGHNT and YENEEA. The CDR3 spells CASSLGVGTSGDYNEQFF. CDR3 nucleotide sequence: TGTGCCAGCAGCTTAGGCGTAGGGACTAGCGGGGACTACAATGAGCAGTTCTTC.

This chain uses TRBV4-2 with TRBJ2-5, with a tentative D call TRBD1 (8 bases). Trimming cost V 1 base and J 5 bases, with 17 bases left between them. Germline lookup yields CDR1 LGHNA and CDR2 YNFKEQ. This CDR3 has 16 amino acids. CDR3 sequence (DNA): TGTGCCAGCAGCCAAGCGGGCGACAGGGGAGGGGAGACCCAGTACTTC. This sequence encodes CASSQAGDRGGETQYF.

The DNA of the CDR3 is TGCAGCGTTGAACGCGCGGGAATGGGTGAGCAGTTCTTC. Its protein is CSVERAGMGEQFF. The chain links TRBV29-1 to TRBJ2-1; possible D gene TRBD2, 6 bases. Germline V gene sequence: CDR1 SQVTM, CDR2 ANQGSEA. The CDR3 consists of 13 residues. Between the trimmed V and J ends, which lost 2 bases and 9 bases, there was a span of 14 bases.

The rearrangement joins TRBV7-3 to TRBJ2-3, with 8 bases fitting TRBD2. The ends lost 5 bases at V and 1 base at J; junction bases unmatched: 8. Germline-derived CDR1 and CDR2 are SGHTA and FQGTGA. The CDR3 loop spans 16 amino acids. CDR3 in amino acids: CASSPGGSIGTDTQYF. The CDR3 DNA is TGTGCCAGCAGCCCGGGGGGGAGCATAGGCACAGATACGCAGTATTTT. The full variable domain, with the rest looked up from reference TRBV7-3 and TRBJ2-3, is GAGVSQTPSNKVTEKGKYVELRCDPISGHTALYWYRQSLGQGPEFLIYFQGTGAADDSGLPNDRFFAVRPEGSVSTLKIQRTERGDSAVYLCASSPGGSIGTDTQYFGPGTRLTVL.

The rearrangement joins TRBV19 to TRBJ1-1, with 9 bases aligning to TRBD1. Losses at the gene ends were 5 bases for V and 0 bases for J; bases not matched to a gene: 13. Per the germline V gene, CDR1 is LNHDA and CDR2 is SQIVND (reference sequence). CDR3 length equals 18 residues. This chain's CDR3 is CASSLGQGNRLLNTEAFF. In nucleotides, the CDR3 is TGTGCCAGTAGTTTGGGACAGGGAAATCGACTATTGAACACTGAAGCTTTCTTT.

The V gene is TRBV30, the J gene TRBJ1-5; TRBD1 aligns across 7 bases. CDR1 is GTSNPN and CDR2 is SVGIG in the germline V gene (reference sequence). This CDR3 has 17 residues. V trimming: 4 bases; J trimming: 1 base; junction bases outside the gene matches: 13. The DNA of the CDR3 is TGTGCCTGGATTGGGCAGGGGGAACTAAGGAGCAATCAGCCCCAGCATTTT. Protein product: CAWIGQGELRSNQPQHF.

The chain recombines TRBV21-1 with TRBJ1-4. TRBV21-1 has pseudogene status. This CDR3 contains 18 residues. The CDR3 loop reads CASLPRGGLPATNEKLFF. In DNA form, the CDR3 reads TGTGCCAGCCTCCCCAGGGGAGGGCTCCCTGCAACTAATGAAAAACTGTTTTTT.

The CDR3 reads CASSLPGREAFF. Here the CDR3 DNA reads TGTGCCAGCAGTCTCCCCGGCAGGGAAGCTTTCTTT. J is TRBJ1-1 and V is TRBV6-5; no clear D. Germline V gives CDR1 MNHEY, CDR2 SVGAGI. This CDR3 region has 12 residues. V dropped 5 bases and J dropped 8 bases, with 12 bases sitting between them.

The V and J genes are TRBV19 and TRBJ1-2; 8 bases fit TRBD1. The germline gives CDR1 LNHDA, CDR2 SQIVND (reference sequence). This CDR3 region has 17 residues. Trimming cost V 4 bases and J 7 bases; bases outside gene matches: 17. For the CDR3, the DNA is TGTGCCAGTAGTAAGGGAGGCCGGGACAGGCGGTTAAGTGGCTACACCTTC. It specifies CASSKGGRDRRLSGYTF.

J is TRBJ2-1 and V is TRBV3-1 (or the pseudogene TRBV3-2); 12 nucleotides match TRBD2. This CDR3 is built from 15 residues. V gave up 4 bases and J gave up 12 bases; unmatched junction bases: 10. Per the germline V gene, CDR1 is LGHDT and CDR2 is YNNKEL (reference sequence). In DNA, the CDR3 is TGTGCCAGCAGCCTTAGGCTAGCGGGAGGGCCTGCGCAGTTCTTC. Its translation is CASSLRLAGGPAQFF.

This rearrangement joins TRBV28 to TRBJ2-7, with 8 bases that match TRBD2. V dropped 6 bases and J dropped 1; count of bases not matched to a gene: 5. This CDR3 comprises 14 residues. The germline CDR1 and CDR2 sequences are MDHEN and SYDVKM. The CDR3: CASRRAGDSYEQYF. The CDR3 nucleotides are TGTGCCAGCAGGCGAGCGGGAGATTCCTACGAGCAGTACTTC.

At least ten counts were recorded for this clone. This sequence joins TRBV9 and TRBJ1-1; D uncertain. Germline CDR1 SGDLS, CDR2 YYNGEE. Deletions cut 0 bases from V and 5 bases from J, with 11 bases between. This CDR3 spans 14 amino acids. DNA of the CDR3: TGTGCCAGCAGCGTAGCCCCCCAGGAAACTGAAGCTTTCTTT. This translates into CASSVAPQETEAFF.

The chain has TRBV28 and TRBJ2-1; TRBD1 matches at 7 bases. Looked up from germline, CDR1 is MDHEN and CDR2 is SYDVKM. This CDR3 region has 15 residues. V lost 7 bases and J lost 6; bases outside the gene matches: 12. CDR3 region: CASIPSRQGFNEQFF. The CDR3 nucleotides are TGTGCCAGCATTCCTTCTCGACAGGGCTTCAATGAGCAGTTCTTC. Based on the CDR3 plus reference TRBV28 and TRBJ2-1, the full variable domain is DVKVTQSSRYLVKRTGEKVFLECVQDMDHENMFWYRQDPGLGLRLIYFSYDVKMKEKGDIPEGYSVSREKKERFSLILESASTNQTSMYLCASIPSRQGFNEQFFGPGTRLTVL.

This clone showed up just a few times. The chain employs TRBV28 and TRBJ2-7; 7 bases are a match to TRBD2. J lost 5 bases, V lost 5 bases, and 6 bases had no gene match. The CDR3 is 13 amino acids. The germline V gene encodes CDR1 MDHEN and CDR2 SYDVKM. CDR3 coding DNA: TGTGCCAGCAGTATTCAACTAGCGAACGAGCAGTACTTC. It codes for CASSIQLANEQYF.

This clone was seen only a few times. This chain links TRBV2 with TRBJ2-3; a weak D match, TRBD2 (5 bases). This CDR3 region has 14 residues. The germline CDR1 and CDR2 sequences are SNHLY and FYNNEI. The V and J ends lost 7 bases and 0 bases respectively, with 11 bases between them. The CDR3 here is CASMPGSSTDTQYF. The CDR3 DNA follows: TGTGCCAGCATGCCGGGGTCTAGCACAGATACGCAGTATTTT.

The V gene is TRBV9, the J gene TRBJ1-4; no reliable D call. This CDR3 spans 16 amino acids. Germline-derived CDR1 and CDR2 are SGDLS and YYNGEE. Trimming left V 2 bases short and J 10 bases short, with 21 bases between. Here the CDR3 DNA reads TGTGCCAGCAGCGTCTCCCAGTCAGCCGGGGTAGGAAAACTGTTTTTT. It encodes CASSVSQSAGVGKLFF.

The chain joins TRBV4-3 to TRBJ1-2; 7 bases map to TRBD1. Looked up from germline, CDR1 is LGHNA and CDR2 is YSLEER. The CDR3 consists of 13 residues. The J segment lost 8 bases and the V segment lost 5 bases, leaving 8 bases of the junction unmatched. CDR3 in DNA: TGCGCCAGCAGCGACACAGGGGAAGACGGCTACACCTTC. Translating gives CASSDTGEDGYTF.

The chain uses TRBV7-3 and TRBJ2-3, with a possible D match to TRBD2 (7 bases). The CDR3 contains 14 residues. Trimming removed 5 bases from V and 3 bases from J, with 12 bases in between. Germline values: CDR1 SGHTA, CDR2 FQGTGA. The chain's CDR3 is CASSPGGGTDTQYF. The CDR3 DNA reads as TGTGCCAGCAGCCCGGGGGGCGGAACAGATACGCAGTATTTT. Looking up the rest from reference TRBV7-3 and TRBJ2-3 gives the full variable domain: GAGVSQTPSNKVTEKGKYVELRCDPISGHTALYWYRQSLGQGPEFLIYFQGTGAADDSGLPNDRFFAVRPEGSVSTLKIQRTERGDSAVYLCASSPGGGTDTQYFGPGTRLTVL.

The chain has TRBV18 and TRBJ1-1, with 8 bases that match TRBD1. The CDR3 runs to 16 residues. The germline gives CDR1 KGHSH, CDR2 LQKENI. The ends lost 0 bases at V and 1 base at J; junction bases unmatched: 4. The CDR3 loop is CASSPPLGQGNTEAFF. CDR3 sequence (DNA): TGTGCCAGCTCACCACCCCTCGGACAGGGGAACACTGAAGCTTTCTTT.

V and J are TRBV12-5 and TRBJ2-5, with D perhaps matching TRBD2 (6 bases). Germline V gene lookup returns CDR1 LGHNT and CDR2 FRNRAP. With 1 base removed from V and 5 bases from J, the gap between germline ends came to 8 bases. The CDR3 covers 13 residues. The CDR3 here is CASGLGGGETQYF. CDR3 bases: TGTGCTAGTGGTTTGGGGGGAGGCGAGACCCAGTACTTC.

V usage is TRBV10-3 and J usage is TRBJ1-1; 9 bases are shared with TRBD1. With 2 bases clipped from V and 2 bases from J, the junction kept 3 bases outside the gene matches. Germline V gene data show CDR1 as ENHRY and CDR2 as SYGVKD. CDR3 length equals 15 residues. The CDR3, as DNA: TGTGCCATCAGTGAGGGACAGGGGATCAACACTGAAGCTTTCTTT. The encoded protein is CAISEGQGINTEAFF.

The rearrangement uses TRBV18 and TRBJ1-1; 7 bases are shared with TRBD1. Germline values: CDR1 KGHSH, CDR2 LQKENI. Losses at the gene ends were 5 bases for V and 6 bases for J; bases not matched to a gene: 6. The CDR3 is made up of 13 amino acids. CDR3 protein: CASSGQAVAEAFF. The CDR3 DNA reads TGTGCCAGCTCAGGACAGGCTGTCGCTGAAGCTTTCTTT.

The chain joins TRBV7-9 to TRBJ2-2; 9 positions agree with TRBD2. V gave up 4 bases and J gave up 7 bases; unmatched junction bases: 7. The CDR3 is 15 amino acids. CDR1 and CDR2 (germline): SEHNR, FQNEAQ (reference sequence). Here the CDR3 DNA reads TGTGCCAGCAGCTCGGGCGGGAGGGCCGACGGGGAGCTGTTTTTT. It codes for CASSSGGRADGELFF.